A selection of T cell receptor beta chains follows, all from one sample in a study of identical twins. A single record per CDR3 protein comes from TCRdb applying MiXCR to the 5' RACE reads. Of about 330,000 distinct CDR3 sequences listed, about 12% were seen once; the top ten hold approximately 7.9%. The same sample was also used in a study of yellow fever vaccine responses in identical twins.

The sequenced sample was CD8+ T cells sorted from blood. The origin of the receptors is a woman under 30 in good health. Each CDR3 is given with its conserved first and last residue. The D gene is left open where the match is weak.

d_call v_call cdr3_aa
TRBD1 TRBV7-9 CASSSGTGTRREQYF
NA TRBV7-9 CASSITSGVPYEQYF
TRBD2 TRBV29-1 CSVEHPGLAGASDTQYF
TRBD2 TRBV12-3/TRBV12-4 CASSLVSGRGTDTQYF
TRBD2 TRBV5-4 CASSFVAGQDTQYF
NA TRBV9 CASSVGGHTEAFF
TRBD1 TRBV18 CASSLKTGMNTEAFF
NA TRBV15 CATSSLWGNKETQYF
NA TRBV7-9 CATGELVSYEQYF
TRBD2 TRBV6-4 CASSEGAGGLNEQFF
TRBD2 TRBV20-1 CSASGLAVPYEQYF
TRBD2 TRBV7-2 CASRSWREHFEQYF
NA TRBV20-1 CSARDTHTGISYEQYF
NA TRBV9 CASSRQYPTSGNTIYF
TRBD2 TRBV10-3 CAIAGENYNEQFF
NA TRBV15 CATSPDSGAYEQYF
NA TRBV20-1 CSAKTRYEQYF
TRBD1 TRBV7-9 CASSRPGQTNTGELFF
NA TRBV20-1 CSIWVPFTGELFF
NA TRBV5-4 CASSLGAETQYF
TRBD1 TRBV5-6 CASSSGQGAGGAKNIQYF
NA TRBV11-2 CASSRRERANVLTF
NA TRBV7-6 CASSLMGDGELFF
TRBD1 TRBV3-1 CASSQDLGQGLNTEAFF
NA TRBV7-9 CASSPLVTGELFF
NA TRBV5-6 CASSLIGGGSSYNEQFF
TRBD2 TRBV29-1 CSVEDRTSGEVPLNEQFF
NA TRBV7-9 CASALQGQETQYF
TRBD1 TRBV12-3/TRBV12-4 CASSLWTGPTGELFF
NA TRBV10-3 CAISESGTARDTQYF
NA TRBV2 CASSDRPTNEAFF
NA TRBV24-1 CATSVGPTYTEAFF
TRBD2 TRBV7-6 CASSLMGLAAIYNEQFF